This paragraph reports one TCR beta chain. The antigen remains unidentified. The repertoire was sequenced with immunoSEQ multiplex PCR; TCRdb's copy has only in-frame clones and lacks some. The sample carries 150,000 to 200,000 clones, 87% recorded once. The sample belongs to a study of Ad26.COV2.S vaccination and SARS-CoV-2 variants. Findings and caveats of the study: Non-spike TCR breadth did not differ much between vaccine and placebo recipients.

Germline-derived CDR1 and CDR2 are SGHNT and YYREEE (reference sequence). V lost 0 bases and J lost 5, with 8 bases in between. This CDR3 has 13 amino acids. V gene TRBV5-4 combines with J gene TRBJ2-5; no definite D call. This sample comprised peripheral blood, obtained after recovery from COVID-19. The source of this sequence is a human donor who had recovered from COVID-19. Written as DNA, the CDR3 is TGTGCCAGCAGCTTGGTGGGCCAGGAGACCCAGTACTTC. Its translation is CASSLVGQETQYF. Filled out from reference TRBV5-4 and TRBJ2-5, the complete variable domain reads ETGVTQSPTHLIKTRGQQVTLRCSSQSGHNTVSWYQQALGQGPQFIFQYYREEENGRGNFPPRFSGLQFPNYSSELNVNALELDDSALYLCASSLVGQETQYFGPGTRLLVL.